This T cell receptor (beta chain) was obtained from a study of T-cell reconstitution after alpha-beta-depleted transplantation in children. V was shortened by 2 bases and J by 2 bases, with 10 bases between the two germline ends. The CDR3 has 15 residues. Germline values: CDR1 KGHDR, CDR2 SFDVKD. Unique molecular identifiers were incorporated during preparation of the TCRbeta library. TCRdb re-analysed the PCR reads in MiXCR, keeping a single row per CDR3 protein. The sample holds around 680,000 distinct CDR3 sequences; 16% are singletons and the top ten take 1.1%. The sequences come from PBMCs from the stem cell graft donor, collected from the stem cell graft. This receptor was identified in a human donor who donated a stem cell graft to a child with acute myeloid leukemia. This chain links TRBV24-1 with TRBJ2-3; D is ambiguous. The CDR3 reads CATSDSNGFTDTQYF. The CDR3 DNA reads as TGTGCCACCAGTGATTCGAACGGTTTCACAGATACGCAGTATTTT.